This TCR beta chain is drawn from a study of blood T cell repertoires in COVID-19. Whole-study context: The United States, Italy and Spain were the sources of the acute and convalescent COVID-19 samples. The cDNA or gDNA used as material had been derived from T cells, B-cell-depleted T cells, or PBMCs.

As processed by the authors: By means of reference gene primer amplification, nucleated cell counts were estimated. Only in-frame clones appear in the TCRdb table, and some are missing; sequencing was by immunoSEQ multiplex PCR. For V, J and clone size, that table is used; D and trimming come from the DNA. The sample records some 300,000 clones, 80% to 90% being singletons. V lost 6 bases to trimming and J lost 5 bases; unmatched junction nucleotides: 8. The length of the CDR3 is 15 residues. In germline, CDR1 is MRHNA, CDR2 SNTAGT. The chain links TRBV6-4 to TRBJ2-7, with TRBD2 matching 12 bases. The material sequenced was peripheral blood. This receptor was obtained from a woman aged 70 to 79 with COVID-19, enrolled during active disease. The CDR3 loop is CASSPTSGGYNEQYF. The CDR3 region has the DNA TGTGCCAGCAGCCCGACTAGCGGGGGATATAACGAGCAGTACTTC.